The T cell receptor (beta chain) described here comes from a study of blood T cell repertoires in COVID-19. This clone was seen once. Deletions cut 0 bases from V and 4 bases from J, with 10 bases between. The germline gives CDR1 SGDLS, CDR2 YYNGEE. The CDR3 spans 14 residues. TCRdb's table, derived via immunoSEQ multiplex PCR, lists solely in-frame clones and lacks some. Seen here are around 440,000 clones, approximately 90% observed once, and the top ten hold roughly 12%. The specimen was peripheral blood. The chain couples TRBV9 to TRBJ1-1; possible D gene TRBD1, 5 bases. This sequence was found in a woman in her forties or fifties with COVID-19, enrolled during active disease. CDR3 region: CASSVAFGGTEAFF. The CDR3, as DNA: TGTGCCAGCAGCGTAGCATTCGGGGGCACTGAAGCTTTCTTT.